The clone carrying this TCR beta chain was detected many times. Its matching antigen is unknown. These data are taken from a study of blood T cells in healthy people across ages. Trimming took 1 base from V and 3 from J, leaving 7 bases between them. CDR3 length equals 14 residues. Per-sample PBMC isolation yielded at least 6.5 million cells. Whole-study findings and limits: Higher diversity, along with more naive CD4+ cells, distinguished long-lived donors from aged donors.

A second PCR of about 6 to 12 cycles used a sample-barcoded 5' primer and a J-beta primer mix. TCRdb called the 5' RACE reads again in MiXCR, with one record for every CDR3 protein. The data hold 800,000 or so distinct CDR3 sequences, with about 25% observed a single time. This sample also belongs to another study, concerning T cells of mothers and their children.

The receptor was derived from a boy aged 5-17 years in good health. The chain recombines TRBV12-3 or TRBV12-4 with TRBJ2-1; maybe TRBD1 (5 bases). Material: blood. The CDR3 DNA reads TGTGCCAGCAGTTTAGTAGGGGACTACAATGAGCAGTTCTTC. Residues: CASSLVGDYNEQFF.